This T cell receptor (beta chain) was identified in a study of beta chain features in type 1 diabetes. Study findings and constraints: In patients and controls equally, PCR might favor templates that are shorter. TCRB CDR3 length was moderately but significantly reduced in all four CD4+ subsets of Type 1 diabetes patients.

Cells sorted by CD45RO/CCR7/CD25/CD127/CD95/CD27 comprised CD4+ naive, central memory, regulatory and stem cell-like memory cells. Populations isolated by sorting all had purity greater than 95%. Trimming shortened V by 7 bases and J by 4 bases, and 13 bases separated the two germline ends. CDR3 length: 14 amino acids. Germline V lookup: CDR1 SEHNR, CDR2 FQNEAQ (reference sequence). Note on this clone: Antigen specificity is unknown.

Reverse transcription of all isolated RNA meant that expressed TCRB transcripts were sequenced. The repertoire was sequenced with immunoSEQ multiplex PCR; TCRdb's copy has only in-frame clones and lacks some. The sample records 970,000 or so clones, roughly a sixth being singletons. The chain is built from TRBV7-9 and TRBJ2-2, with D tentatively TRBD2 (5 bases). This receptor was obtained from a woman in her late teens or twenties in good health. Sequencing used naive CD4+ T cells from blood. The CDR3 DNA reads TGTGCCAGCAAGGACTCCCGAATCACCGGGGAGCTGTTTTTT. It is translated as CASKDSRITGELFF.